The 25 T cell receptor beta chains given below trace back to one sample, sequenced in a study of PD-1 blockade in classical Hodgkin lymphoma. Sequencing was performed with immunoSEQ multiplex PCR; in TCRdb, only in-frame clones are kept and a portion is missing. The sample contains about 34,000 clones, 80% to 90% of which appear only once. The time point denotes: newly diagnosed, previously untreated cHL patient sample. Out of thawed PBMCs, magnetic negative selection purified CD4+ T cells. The sample was CD4+ T cells from blood. Source of these receptors: a human donor with classical Hodgkin lymphoma.

A note on this clone: Other DNA sequences in the sample encode the same CDR3. The chain carries TRBV29-1 and TRBJ1-2; tentative D call: TRBD1 (6 bases). The CDR3 is 12 amino acids. V was trimmed by 5 bases and J by 8 bases, leaving 15 bases between them. CDR1 is SQVTM, CDR2 ANQGSEA, per germline. The CDR3 here is CSVNLGGFGYTF. The DNA for the CDR3 is TGCAGCGTTAACTTGGGGGGCTTCGGCTACACCTTC. The variable domain in full, with the rest retrieved from reference TRBV29-1 and TRBJ1-2, is SAVISQKPSRDICQRGTSLTIQCQVDSQVTMMFWYRQQPGQSLTLIATANQGSEATYESGFVIDKFPISRPNLTFSTLTVSNMSPEDSSIYLCSVNLGGFGYTFGSGTRLTVV.

The V call is TRBV5-4, the J call TRBJ1-1; D not certain. Trimming stripped 5 bases from V and 3 bases from J, with 17 bases between. This CDR3 has 15 residues. Germline assignment: CDR1 SGHNT and CDR2 YYREEE (reference sequence). The CDR3 nucleotides are TGTGCCAGCAGGCCATCGTTCGGGCCTGACACTGAAGCTTTCTTT. Residues: CASRPSFGPDTEAFF.

This chain joins TRBV5-6 and TRBJ2-3, with D perhaps matching TRBD2 (5 bases). V lost 6 bases and J 5 bases, leaving 10 bases between the germline ends. CDR3 size: 12 residues. From germline, CDR1 is SGHDT and CDR2 YYEEEE. The CDR3 here is CASTSRGDTQYF. The CDR3, as DNA: TGTGCCAGCACCTCACGGGGAGATACGCAGTATTTT. Combining the CDR3 with reference TRBV5-6 and TRBJ2-3 gives the whole variable domain DAGVTQSPTHLIKTRGQQVTLRCSPKSGHDTVSWYQQALGQGPQFIFQYYEEEERQRGNFPDRFSGHQFPNYSSELNVNALLLGDSALYLCASTSRGDTQYFGPGTRLTVL.

This sequence joins TRBV18 and TRBJ2-7; D possibly corresponds to TRBD1 (7 bases). V lost 5 bases to trimming and J lost 0 bases, with 14 bases between them. Looked up from germline, CDR1 is KGHSH and CDR2 is LQKENI. The CDR3 has 15 residues. In DNA form, the CDR3 reads TGTGCCAGCTCAAGGGGGCCCGGGAGCTCCTACGAGCAGTACTTC. Protein: CASSRGPGSSYEQYF.

J is TRBJ2-7 and V is TRBV28, with TRBD1 identical over 11 bases. In germline, CDR1 is MDHEN, CDR2 SYDVKM. V was clipped by 2 bases and J by 2 bases; unmatched bases: 2. CDR3 size: 15 residues. CDR3 nucleotides: TGTGCCAGCAGTTTAGGGACAGGGGGGCCCTACGAGCAGTACTTC. This codes for CASSLGTGGPYEQYF.

The chain joins TRBV5-1 to TRBJ1-6, with D possibly matching TRBD1 (6 bases). This CDR3 spans 16 amino acids. Germline assignment: CDR1 SGHRS and CDR2 YFSETQ. Trimming stripped 0 bases from V and 6 bases from J, with 13 bases between. CDR3 bases: TGCGCCAGCAGCTTGGTATCACAGGGCCGTAATTCACCCCTCCACTTT. Translation: CASSLVSQGRNSPLHF.

V is TRBV9 and J is TRBJ1-3, with D possibly being TRBD1 (5 bases). The CDR3 consists of 14 residues. Germline CDR1 reads SGDLS; CDR2 reads YYNGEE. Between the trimmed V and J ends, which lost 4 bases and 0 bases, there was a span of 8 bases. CDR3 in amino acids: CASSLGGSGNTIYF. The CDR3 DNA follows: TGTGCCAGCAGCCTTGGGGGCTCTGGAAACACCATATATTTT.

The chain is built from TRBV7-8 and TRBJ1-1; a possible D gene is TRBD1 (5 bases). Germline V gene sequence: CDR1 SGHVS, CDR2 FQNEAQ. This CDR3 is built from 12 residues. The V end was cut by 7 bases, the J end by 8 bases, with 14 bases between. The CDR3 spells CASTPGVGEAFF. The CDR3 DNA follows: TGTGCCAGCACGCCGGGGGTTGGCGAAGCTTTCTTT.

CDR3 region: CASSVRDQETQYF. The DNA of the CDR3 is TGTGCCAGCAGTGTCCGGGACCAAGAGACCCAGTACTTC. The J gene is TRBJ2-5, the V gene TRBV27; D unresolved. CDR1 is MNHEY and CDR2 is SMNVEV in the germline V gene (reference sequence). The CDR3 is made up of 13 amino acids. Deletions cut 5 bases from V and 0 bases from J, with 7 bases between.

This chain joins TRBV14 and TRBJ2-3; 9 positions agree with TRBD2. After removal of 1 base from V and 10 bases from J, the junction contained 6 bases not matched to a gene. CDR3 length equals 14 residues. Germline assignment: CDR1 SGHDN and CDR2 FVKESK. CDR3 region: CASSQVAGGAPQYF. DNA of the CDR3: TGTGCCAGCAGCCAAGTCGCGGGGGGGGCCCCGCAGTATTTT. Supplemented by reference TRBV14 and TRBJ2-3, the full variable domain reads EAGVTQFPSHSVIEKGQTVTLRCDPISGHDNLYWYRRVMGKEIKFLLHFVKESKQDESGMPNNRFLAERTGGTYSTLKVQPAELEDSGVYFCASSQVAGGAPQYFGPGTRLTVL.

The chain combines TRBV10-3 with TRBJ1-1; possible D gene TRBD1, 6 bases. CDR3 length equals 15 residues. The V and J ends lost 3 bases and 4 bases respectively, with 15 bases between them. The germline CDR1 and CDR2 sequences are ENHRY and SYGVKD. The CDR3 coding sequence is TGTGCCATCAGTGACCCTCCCGTAGGGGGCACTGAAGCTTTCTTT. Translated, it gives CAISDPPVGGTEAFF.

The V call is TRBV7-2, the J call TRBJ2-1; D unresolved. V gave up 5 bases and J gave up 10 bases, with 9 bases separating them. CDR1 and CDR2 (germline): SGHTA, FQGNSA. The CDR3 is 11 residues long. Here the CDR3 DNA reads TGTGCCAGCAGCAGGGTATCCGAGCAGTTCTTC. Translating gives CASSRVSEQFF.

The chain joins TRBV5-1 to TRBJ2-7; TRBD1 is a possible D gene (6 bases). Germline V lookup: CDR1 SGHRS, CDR2 YFSETQ. This CDR3 contains 13 residues. V lost 4 bases and J lost 2, with 10 bases in between. The CDR3 spells CASSPGQPYEQYF. DNA of the CDR3: TGCGCCAGCAGCCCGGGACAACCCTACGAGCAGTACTTC.

This rearrangement joins TRBV7-2 to TRBJ2-5, with a possible D match to TRBD2 (5 bases). CDR1 and CDR2 (germline): SGHTA, FQGNSA. V was trimmed by 0 bases and J by 4 bases, leaving 18 bases between them. The CDR3 contains 17 residues. In DNA form, the CDR3 reads TGTGCCAGCAGCTTAGCGCTGGTAGAGGGAAGAAGAGAGACCCAGTACTTC. Amino acid sequence: CASSLALVEGRRETQYF.

The chain combines TRBV30 with TRBJ1-2; D gene ambiguous. V was cut by 2 bases and J by 2 bases, with 9 bases left in between. CDR1 is GTSNPN and CDR2 is SVGIG in the germline V gene (reference sequence). The CDR3 has 13 residues. In nucleotides, the CDR3 is TGTGCCTGGAGTCCCCGGATGAACTATGGCTACACCTTC. Protein product: CAWSPRMNYGYTF.

This clone occurred once. The rearrangement joins TRBV5-8 to TRBJ2-5, with 10 bases fitting TRBD2. The CDR3 consists of 14 residues. The J segment lost 4 bases and the V segment lost 4 bases, leaving 4 bases of the junction unmatched. CDR1 and CDR2 (germline): SGHTS, YDEGEE. As DNA, the CDR3 is TGTGCCAGCAGCCCCAGCGGGGGGGGAGAGACCCAGTACTTC. Translation: CASSPSGGGETQYF.

The gene calls are TRBV6-6 and TRBJ1-5, with 8 bases aligning to TRBD1. The CDR3 length is 15 residues. V was pared by 6 bases and J by 5 bases, with 9 bases of the junction left unmatched. Germline loops: CDR1 MNHNY, CDR2 SVGAGI (reference sequence). The CDR3 loop is CASSTTGQGHQPQHF. In nucleotides, the CDR3 is TGTGCCAGCAGCACCACCGGACAGGGACATCAGCCCCAGCATTTT.

This chain links TRBV19 with TRBJ1-2; unclear D gene. Germline V gene lookup returns CDR1 LNHDA and CDR2 SQIVND (reference sequence). V was pared by 5 bases and J by 0 bases, with 13 bases between. The CDR3 extends over 15 amino acids. CDR3 sequence (DNA): TGTGCCAGTAGTGTCGACATCCTCCCTAACTATGGCTACACCTTC. This codes for CASSVDILPNYGYTF.

This chain joins TRBV6-6 and TRBJ1-3; D remains unclear. The germline gives CDR1 MNHNY, CDR2 SVGAGI (reference sequence). The CDR3 totals 13 residues. Trimming removed 6 bases at V and 4 bases at J, with 10 bases between. The CDR3 sequence is CASSSVTGNTIYF. The CDR3 DNA reads as TGTGCCAGCAGCTCCGTTACGGGAAACACCATATATTTT.

This clone has just a few counts. J is TRBJ2-3 and V is TRBV6-6, with D perhaps being TRBD1 or TRBD2 (5 bases each). From germline, CDR1 is MNHNY and CDR2 SVGAGI (reference sequence). Trimming stripped 6 bases from V and 2 bases from J, with 15 bases between. This CDR3 contains 15 residues. The CDR3 DNA reads TGTGCCAGCAGCCCAGGGTGGGGGACCACAGATACGCAGTATTTT. Translated, it gives CASSPGWGTTDTQYF.

The chain links TRBV18 to TRBJ2-3, with 9 bases that match TRBD2. V shed 0 bases and J 3 bases; nucleotides not matched to a gene: 1. The CDR3 length is 15 residues. The germline V gene encodes CDR1 KGHSH and CDR2 LQKENI. The CDR3 protein is CASSPPGLATDTQYF. The CDR3 DNA reads TGTGCCAGCTCACCACCGGGACTAGCAACAGATACGCAGTATTTT.

The V gene is TRBV5-1, the J gene TRBJ1-1, with 7 bases fitting TRBD1. There are 16 residues in the CDR3. With 4 bases clipped from V and 2 bases from J, the junction kept 11 bases outside the gene matches. Germline V gene sequence: CDR1 SGHRS, CDR2 YFSETQ. CDR3 loop: CASSPNSGTANTEAFF. The CDR3 nucleotides read TGCGCCAGCAGCCCAAACTCCGGGACAGCAAACACTGAAGCTTTCTTT.

A single count supports this clone. CDR3 sequence: CASSLIGAPYNEQFF. The CDR3 nucleotides read TGTGCCAGCAGCTTAATCGGCGCACCTTACAATGAGCAGTTCTTC. This sequence joins TRBV7-9 and TRBJ2-1; D not certain. This CDR3 region has 15 residues. Per germline, CDR1 SEHNR and CDR2 FQNEAQ (reference sequence). V was pared by 2 bases and J by 4 bases, with 12 bases between.

V is TRBV5-1 and J is TRBJ2-2, with D perhaps being TRBD1 or TRBD2 (5 bases each). CDR1 SGHRS and CDR2 YFSETQ come from the germline V gene. Between the trimmed V and J ends, which lost 4 bases and 6 bases, there was a span of 10 bases. This CDR3 comprises 13 residues. This CDR3 reads CASSPGSAGELFF. CDR3 coding DNA: TGCGCCAGCAGCCCAGGGAGTGCCGGGGAGCTGTTTTTT.

The rearrangement links TRBV15 to TRBJ2-1; D uncertain. Looked up from germline, CDR1 is LNHNV and CDR2 is YYDKDF (reference sequence). CDR3 length: 12 residues. V dropped 5 bases and J dropped 4 bases, with 6 bases sitting between them. CDR3 DNA: TGTGCCACCAGCGGCCGGTACAATGAGCAGTTCTTC. Translation gives CATSGRYNEQFF.